This T cell receptor (beta chain) derives from a study of blood T cell repertoires in COVID-19. CDR3 length: 18 amino acids. V was cut by 0 bases and J by 4 bases, with 19 bases left in between. The germline gives CDR1 PRHDT, CDR2 FYEKMQ (reference sequence). The data were produced by immunoSEQ multiplex PCR, yet TCRdb's version contains in-frame clones alone and is incomplete. The sample carries over 85,000 clones, nearly 90% recorded once. Sequencing input: peripheral blood. The chain employs TRBV13 and TRBJ1-3; tentative D call: TRBD1 (5 bases). The receptor's source is a human donor in a cohort sampled during active COVID-19. The DNA for the CDR3 is TGTGCCAGCAGCTTAGGCTCGGGACTCACGAAGGAAGGAAACACCATATATTTT. It yields the protein CASSLGSGLTKEGNTIYF.